The 9 T cell receptor beta chains reported below all come from one sample, sequenced in a study of T cell repertoires in cytomegalovirus infection. MiXCR was run by TCRdb on the reads, yielding one entry per CDR3 protein. The sample records about 120,000 distinct CDR3 sequences, roughly 31% being singletons. These TCRs' antigens remain unknown. Specimen: CD8+ T cells from cultured PBMCs, collected from culture after CMV antigen stimulation. The receptors stem from a human donor in good health (CMV status not recorded). Some clones in this sample may be carry-over from other donors' samples.

The table lists this clonotype with a count of one. The chain carries TRBV2 and TRBJ2-1; D is unclear. V was shortened by 7 bases and J by 9 bases, with 10 bases between the two germline ends. There are 11 residues in the CDR3. The germline gives CDR1 SNHLY, CDR2 FYNNEI. The CDR3 region is CASISLVEQFF. CDR3 bases: TGTGCCAGCATCTCACTGGTTGAGCAGTTCTTC.

The chain joins TRBV6-6 to TRBJ2-7; D might be TRBD2 (5 bases). This CDR3 comprises 15 residues. Germline CDR1 and CDR2: MNHNY and SVGAGI (reference sequence). Trimming took 7 bases from V and 2 from J, leaving 18 bases between them. As DNA, the CDR3 is TGTGCCAGCATCGAAAATCGGCTAGCCCCCTACGAGCAGTACTTC. Translated: CASIENRLAPYEQYF.

The chain is built from TRBV2 and TRBJ1-5; TRBD1 is a possible D gene (5 bases). Looked up from germline, CDR1 is SNHLY and CDR2 is FYNNEI. V was clipped by 3 bases and J by 4 bases, with 13 bases between them. The CDR3 consists of 15 residues. The CDR3 loop is CASSEGHLVNQPQHF. The CDR3 nucleotides are TGTGCCAGCAGTGAGGGGCACCTCGTGAATCAGCCCCAGCATTTT.

The chain combines TRBV5-8 with TRBJ2-2; D not resolved. The germline V gene has CDR1 SGHTS and CDR2 YDEGEE. This CDR3 is built from 15 residues. V dropped 2 bases and J dropped 1 base, with 9 bases sitting between them. As DNA, the CDR3 is TGTGCCAGCAGCTTTCATTCGGGGAACACCGGGGAGCTGTTTTTT. The encoded protein is CASSFHSGNTGELFF.

The rearrangement joins TRBV7-8 to TRBJ2-3; perhaps TRBD2 as D (6 bases). V dropped 3 bases and J dropped 0 bases, with 19 bases sitting between them. This CDR3 contains 18 residues. Germline V gene sequence: CDR1 SGHVS, CDR2 FQNEAQ. CDR3 in amino acids: CASSFAPGTQTSTDTQYF. The DNA of the CDR3 is TGTGCCAGCAGCTTTGCCCCAGGGACTCAAACTAGCACAGATACGCAGTATTTT.

The chain uses TRBV6-2 or TRBV6-3 and TRBJ2-1; the match to TRBD2 covers 10 bases. V trimming: 4 bases; J trimming: 5 bases; junction bases outside the gene matches: 5. Germline values: CDR1 MNHEY, CDR2 SVGEGT. This CDR3 contains 15 residues. As DNA, the CDR3 is TGTGCCAGCAGTTCGGTAGCGGGGGGAAACAATGAGCAGTTCTTC. Protein: CASSSVAGGNNEQFF.

The V and J genes are TRBV27 and TRBJ1-1, with D possibly being TRBD1 (5 bases). The length of the CDR3 is 14 residues. Germline V lookup: CDR1 MNHEY, CDR2 SMNVEV (reference sequence). Trimming removed 8 bases at V and 4 bases at J, with 17 bases between. The CDR3 nucleotides are TGTGCCAGCCGAGACGCGGGGGGGGGCACTGAAGCTTTCTTT. Residues: CASRDAGGGTEAFF.

The chain has TRBV6-2 or TRBV6-3 and TRBJ2-6; 7 bases map to TRBD1. Germline V gene lookup returns CDR1 MNHEY and CDR2 SVGEGT. V dropped 6 bases and J dropped 2; count of bases not matched to a gene: 7. This CDR3 is built from 16 residues. The CDR3 protein is CASSRDSFAGANVLTF. CDR3 sequence (DNA): TGTGCCAGCAGCCGGGACAGCTTTGCTGGGGCCAACGTCCTGACTTTC.

There are a few counts of this clonotype. The genes are TRBV27 and TRBJ1-5; 7 bases line up with TRBD1. This CDR3 spans 13 amino acids. The V gene's germline CDR1 is MNHEY and CDR2 SMNVEV (reference sequence). The J segment lost 7 bases and the V segment lost 10 bases, leaving 10 bases of the junction unmatched. CDR3 region: CATSTPGGQPQHF. CDR3 DNA: TGTGCCACCTCCACGCCAGGGGGACAGCCCCAGCATTTT.